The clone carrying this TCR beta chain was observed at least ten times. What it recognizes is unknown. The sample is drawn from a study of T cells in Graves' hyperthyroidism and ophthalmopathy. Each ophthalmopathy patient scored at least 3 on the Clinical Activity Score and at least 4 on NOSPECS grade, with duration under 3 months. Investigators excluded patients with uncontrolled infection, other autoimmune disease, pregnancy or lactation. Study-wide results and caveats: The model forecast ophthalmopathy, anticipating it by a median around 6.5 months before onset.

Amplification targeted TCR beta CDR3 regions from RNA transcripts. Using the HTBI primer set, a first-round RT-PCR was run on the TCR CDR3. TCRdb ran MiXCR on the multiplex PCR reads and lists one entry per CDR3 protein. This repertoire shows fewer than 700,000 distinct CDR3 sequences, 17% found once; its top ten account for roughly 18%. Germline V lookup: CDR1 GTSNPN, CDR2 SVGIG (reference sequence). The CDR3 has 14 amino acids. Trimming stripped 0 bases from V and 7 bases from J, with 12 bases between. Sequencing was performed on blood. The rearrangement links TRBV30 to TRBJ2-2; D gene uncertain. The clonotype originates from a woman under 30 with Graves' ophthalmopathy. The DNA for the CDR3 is TGTGCCTGGAGTGTTCGGCAGACTGGCGGGGAGCTGTTTTTT. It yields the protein CAWSVRQTGGELFF.